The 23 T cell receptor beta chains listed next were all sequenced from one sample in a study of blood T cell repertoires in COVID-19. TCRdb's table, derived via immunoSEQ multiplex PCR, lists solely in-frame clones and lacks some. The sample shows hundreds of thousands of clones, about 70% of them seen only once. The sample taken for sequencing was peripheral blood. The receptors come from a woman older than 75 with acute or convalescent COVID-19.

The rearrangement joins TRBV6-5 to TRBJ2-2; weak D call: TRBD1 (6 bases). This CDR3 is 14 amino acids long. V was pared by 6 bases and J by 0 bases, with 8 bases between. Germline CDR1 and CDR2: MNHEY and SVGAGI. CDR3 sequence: CASRGQANTGELFF. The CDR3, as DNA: TGTGCCAGCAGGGGACAAGCGAACACCGGGGAGCTGTTTTTT.

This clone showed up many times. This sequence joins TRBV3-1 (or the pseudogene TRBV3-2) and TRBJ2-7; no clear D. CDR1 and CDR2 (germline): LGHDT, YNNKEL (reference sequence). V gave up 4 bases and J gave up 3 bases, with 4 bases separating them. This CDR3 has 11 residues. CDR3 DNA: TGTGCCAGCAGCCGCAGCTACGAGCAGTACTTC. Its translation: CASSRSYEQYF.

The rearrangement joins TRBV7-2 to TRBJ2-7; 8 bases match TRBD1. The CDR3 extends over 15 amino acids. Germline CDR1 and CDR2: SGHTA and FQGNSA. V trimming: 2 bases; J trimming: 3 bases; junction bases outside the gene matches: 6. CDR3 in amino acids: CASSLRQGLDYEQYF. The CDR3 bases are TGTGCCAGCAGCTTAAGACAGGGGTTAGACTACGAGCAGTACTTC.

This CDR3 is CASSPMTGAYEQYF. CDR3 nucleotides: TGCGCCAGCAGCCCTATGACAGGGGCCTACGAGCAGTACTTC. The rearrangement uses TRBV5-1 and TRBJ2-7, with 8 bases fitting TRBD1. CDR3 length: 14 amino acids. CDR1 is SGHRS and CDR2 is YFSETQ in the germline V gene. The junction had 5 bases not matched to a gene; V was cut back by 4 bases and J by 2 bases.

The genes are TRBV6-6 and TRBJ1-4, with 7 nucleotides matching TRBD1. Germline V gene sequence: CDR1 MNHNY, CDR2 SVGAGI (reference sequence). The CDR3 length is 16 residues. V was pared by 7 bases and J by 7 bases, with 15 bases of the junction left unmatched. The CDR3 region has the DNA TGTGCCAGCAAACGGACAGGTGGAATAGAAGGTGAAAAACTGTTTTTT. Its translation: CASKRTGGIEGEKLFF.

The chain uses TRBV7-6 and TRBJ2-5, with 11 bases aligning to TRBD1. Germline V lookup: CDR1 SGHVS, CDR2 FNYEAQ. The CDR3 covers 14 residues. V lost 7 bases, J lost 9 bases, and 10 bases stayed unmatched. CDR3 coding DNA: TGTGCCAGCACCATCCCGGGACAGGGGGATGCCCAGTACTTC. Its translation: CASTIPGQGDAQYF.

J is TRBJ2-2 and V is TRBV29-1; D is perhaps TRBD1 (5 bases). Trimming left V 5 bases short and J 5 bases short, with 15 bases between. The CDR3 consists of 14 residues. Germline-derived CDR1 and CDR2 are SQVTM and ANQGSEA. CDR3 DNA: TGCAGCGTTAGTCCCAGGGTAGGGACCGGGGAGCTGTTTTTT. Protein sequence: CSVSPRVGTGELFF.

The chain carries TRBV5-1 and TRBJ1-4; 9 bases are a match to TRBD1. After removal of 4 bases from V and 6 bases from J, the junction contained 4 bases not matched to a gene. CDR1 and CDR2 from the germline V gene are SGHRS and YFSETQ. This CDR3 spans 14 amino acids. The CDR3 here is CASSPTGGYEKLFF. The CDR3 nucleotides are TGCGCCAGCAGCCCGACAGGGGGATATGAAAAACTGTTTTTT.

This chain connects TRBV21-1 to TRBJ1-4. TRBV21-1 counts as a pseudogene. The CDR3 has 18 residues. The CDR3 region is CASSKAAGRRMECEKLFF. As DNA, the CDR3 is TGTGCCAGCAGCAAAGCGGCTGGTAGGAGGATGGAGTGTGAAAAACTGTTTTTT.

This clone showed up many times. CDR3 protein: CASSSGTGVYGYTF. As DNA, the CDR3 is TGTGCCAGCAGTTCCGGGACAGGGGTCTATGGCTACACCTTC. The chain carries TRBV28 and TRBJ1-2, with 10 bases fitting TRBD1. V was clipped by 4 bases and J by 4 bases; unmatched bases: 3. Germline assignment: CDR1 MDHEN and CDR2 SYDVKM. This CDR3 spans 14 amino acids.

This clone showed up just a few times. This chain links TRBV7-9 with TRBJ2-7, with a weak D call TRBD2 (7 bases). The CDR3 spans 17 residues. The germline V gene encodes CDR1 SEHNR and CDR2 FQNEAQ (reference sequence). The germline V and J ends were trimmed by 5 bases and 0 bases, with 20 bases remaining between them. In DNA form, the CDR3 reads TGTGCCAGCAGCCCTAGTGGGGGGGCGGGCCACTCCTACGAGCAGTACTTC. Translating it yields CASSPSGGAGHSYEQYF.

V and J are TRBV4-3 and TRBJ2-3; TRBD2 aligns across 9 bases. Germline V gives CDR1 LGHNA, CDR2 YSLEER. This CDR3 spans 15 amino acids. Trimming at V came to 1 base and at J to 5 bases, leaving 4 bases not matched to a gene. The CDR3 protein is CASSQGGGGVDTQYF. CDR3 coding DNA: TGCGCCAGCAGCCAAGGCGGCGGGGGGGTAGATACGCAGTATTTT.

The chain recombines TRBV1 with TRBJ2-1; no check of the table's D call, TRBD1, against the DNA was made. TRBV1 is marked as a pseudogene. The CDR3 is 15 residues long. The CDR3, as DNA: TGCACCAGCAGCCAAGCGCTGGGACAGTGTCCTGAGCAGTTCTTC. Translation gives CTSSQALGQCPEQFF.

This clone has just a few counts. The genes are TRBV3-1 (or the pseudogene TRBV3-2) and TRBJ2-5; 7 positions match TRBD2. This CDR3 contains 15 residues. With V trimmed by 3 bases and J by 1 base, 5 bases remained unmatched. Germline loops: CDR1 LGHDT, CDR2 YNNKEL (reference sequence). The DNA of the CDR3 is TGTGCCAGCAGCCAGGGACTATGGGGCCAAGAGACCCAGTACTTC. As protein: CASSQGLWGQETQYF.

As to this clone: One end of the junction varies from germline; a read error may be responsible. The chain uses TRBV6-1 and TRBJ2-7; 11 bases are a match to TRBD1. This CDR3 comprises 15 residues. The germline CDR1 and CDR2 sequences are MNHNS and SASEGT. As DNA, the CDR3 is TGTGCCAGCAGTCAAGCCGGGACAGGGGGTTACGAGCAGTACTTC. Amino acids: CASSQAGTGGYEQYF.

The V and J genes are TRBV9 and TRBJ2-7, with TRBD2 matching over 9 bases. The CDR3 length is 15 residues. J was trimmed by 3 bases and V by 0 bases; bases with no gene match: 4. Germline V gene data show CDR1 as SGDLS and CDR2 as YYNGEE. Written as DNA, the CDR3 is TGTGCCAGCAGCGTAGAGCCTAGCGGGGTCTACGAGCAGTACTTC. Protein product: CASSVEPSGVYEQYF.

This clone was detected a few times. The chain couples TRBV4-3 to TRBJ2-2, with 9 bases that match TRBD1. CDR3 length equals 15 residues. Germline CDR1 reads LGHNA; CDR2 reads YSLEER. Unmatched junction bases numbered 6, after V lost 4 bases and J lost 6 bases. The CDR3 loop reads CASSRSQGAAGELFF. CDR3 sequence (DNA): TGCGCCAGCAGCCGTTCACAGGGGGCCGCCGGGGAGCTGTTTTTT.

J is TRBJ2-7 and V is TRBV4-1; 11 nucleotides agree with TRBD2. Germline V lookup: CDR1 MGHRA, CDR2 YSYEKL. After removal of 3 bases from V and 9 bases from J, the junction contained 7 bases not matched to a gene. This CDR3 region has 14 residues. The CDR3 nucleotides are TGCGCCAGCAGCCAGGCGGGACTAGCGGTCCTGCAGTACTTC. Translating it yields CASSQAGLAVLQYF.

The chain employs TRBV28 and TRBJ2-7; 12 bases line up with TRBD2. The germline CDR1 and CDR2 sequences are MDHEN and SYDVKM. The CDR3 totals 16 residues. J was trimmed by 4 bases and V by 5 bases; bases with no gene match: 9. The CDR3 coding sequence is TGTGCCAGCAGTCCGACGGGACTAGCGGGCGTTTACGAGCAGTACTTC. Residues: CASSPTGLAGVYEQYF.

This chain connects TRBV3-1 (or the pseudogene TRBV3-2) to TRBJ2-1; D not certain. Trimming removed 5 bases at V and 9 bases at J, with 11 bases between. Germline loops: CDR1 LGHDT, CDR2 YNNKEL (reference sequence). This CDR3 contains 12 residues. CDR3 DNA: TGTGCCAGCAGCAACAGACCAGGTGAGCAGTTCTTC. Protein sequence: CASSNRPGEQFF.

The CDR3 here is CASSRTGARSGANVLTF. DNA of the CDR3: TGTGCCAGCAGCCGGACAGGGGCCCGCTCTGGGGCCAACGTCCTGACTTTC. V and J are TRBV7-3 and TRBJ2-6, with TRBD1 matching 9 bases. The V and J ends lost 5 bases and 0 bases, in that order; junction bases with no gene match: 5. The CDR3 extends over 17 amino acids. The germline V gene has CDR1 SGHTA and CDR2 FQGTGA.

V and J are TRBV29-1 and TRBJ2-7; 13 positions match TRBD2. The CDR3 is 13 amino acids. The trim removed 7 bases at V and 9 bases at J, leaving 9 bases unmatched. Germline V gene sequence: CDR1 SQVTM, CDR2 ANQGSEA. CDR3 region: CSARTSGRWVQYF. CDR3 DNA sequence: TGCAGCGCCCGGACTAGCGGGAGATGGGTGCAGTACTTC.

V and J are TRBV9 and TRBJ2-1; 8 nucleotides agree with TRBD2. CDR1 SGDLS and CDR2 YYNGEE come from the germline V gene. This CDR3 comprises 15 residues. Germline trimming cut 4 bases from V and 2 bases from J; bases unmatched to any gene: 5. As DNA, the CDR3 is TGTGCCAGCAGCTCCGGGGGGGGGCCCTACAATGAGCAGTTCTTC. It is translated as CASSSGGGPYNEQFF. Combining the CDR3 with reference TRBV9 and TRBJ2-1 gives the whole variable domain DSGVTQTPKHLITATGQRVTLRCSPRSGDLSVYWYQQSLDQGLQFLIQYYNGEERAKGNILERFSAQQFPDLHSELNLSSLELGDSALYFCASSSGGGPYNEQFFGPGTRLTVL.